This T cell receptor (beta chain) was captured by sequencing in a study of identical twins (dated by TCRdb to about 2016). For the wider study: To test whether fetal clonotypes persist, this study deep-sequenced TCR alpha and beta repertoires from monozygotic twins, from unrelated adults of various ages, and from cord blood. To rule out contamination, replicate twin experiments were performed at different times with different library preparation protocols.

The CDR3 sequence holds 15 residues, the cysteine and phenylalanine included. Left in the record is the CDR3 DNA by itself, 45 bases read in frame from the first base. V loses 1 base, J loses 2 bases, and the germline ends lie 6 bases apart. CDR1 and CDR2 are drawn from the germline V gene: SGHTA, FQGNSA. This clonotype was counted ten times or more. This clone's antigen is unknown. Base qualities are missing; no much larger clone stands one base away. Every donor was a healthy Caucasian. Using Miltenyi CD45RO+ enrichment and human naive T-cell isolation kits, memory (CD45RO+) and naive T cells were isolated from PBMC. Overall study results and their limits: Compared with coincidental sharing between unrelated individuals, an excess of low generation-probability sequences was observed among out-of-frame TCR alpha sequences shared between twins. Excess twin sharing in beta out-of-frame sequences was weaker because fewer shared sequences lowered the signal-to-noise ratio. In monozygotic twins, out-of-frame TCR alpha sharing was systematically underestimated by recombination models, although the models agreed with sharing between unrelated individuals. Abundant cord blood beta clonotypes carried fewer insertions; young adult naive repertoires showed a weaker similar trend, while memory repertoires showed none. Zero-insertion analyses could be partly confounded by invariant T cells such as MAIT and iNKT, though diverse VJ usage argued against such confounding for most clonotypes. Because the same donors could not be followed over many years, the conclusions depended on cross-sectional statistical analysis.

Library preparation was by 5' RACE. Sequencing took place on an Illumina HiSeq 2000. A universal primer binding site was added through template switching, and the final cDNA carried a unique molecular identifier so that TCR cDNA molecules could be counted accurately. Specific primers in the conserved constant-segment region were used to synthesize first-strand cDNA for TCR alpha and beta chains. To control for contamination, every cDNA library carried two barcodes: a SMART-Mk sample barcode plus Illumina barcodes. Two successive PCR steps introduced TruSeq adapter sequences along with Illumina sample barcodes. The Illumina HiSeq platform was used with custom primers to sequence TCR alpha and beta cDNA libraries. The study's processing was this. Raw reads were processed with MiGEC to extract unique molecular identifiers, and MiXCR was used to determine CDR3 positions. Recombination models were inferred per individual with the repgenHMM and IGoR tools using an EM algorithm. The analysis of shared clonotypes was done with the tcR package in R, with sharing normalized by the product of cloneset sizes. Out-of-frame nonproductive sequences were analyzed to study raw recombination free of thymic and clonal selection effects. TCRdb itself trimmed the public reads at Q25 with fastp, ran MiXCR and retained productive beta chains. Identical CDR3 proteins give one entry, which carries the most common genes and DNA. The V and J calls and clone size come from TCRdb's table, not from the authors' own analysis. The sample records about 210,000 distinct CDR3 sequences, roughly a tenth of which are singletons. 4% to 6% of the sample is taken by the ten largest.

Recombination joined TRBV7-2 with TRBJ2-6; the D gene identity is not certain. Sequencing input: memory (CD45RO+) T cells sorted from blood. The cell subset or site label of this sample denotes: CD45RO+ enriched T cells. The TCR comes from a woman aged 18-29 years in good health. The DNA sequence is as follows: TGTGCCAGCAGCTTAGACTGGACTGGGGCCAACGTCCTGACTTTC. It is translated as CASSLDWTGANVLTF.